This paragraph covers one T cell receptor (beta chain) sequence. The germline CDR1 and CDR2 sequences are LNHNV and YYDKDF (reference sequence). The CDR3 extends over 17 amino acids. Losses at the gene ends were 0 bases for V and 6 bases for J; bases not matched to a gene: 9. This sample was included in a study of cytomegalovirus exposure and HLA in healthy donors. Sequenced by immunoSEQ multiplex PCR; TCRdb stores in-frame clones only, minus some. The profile covers over 200,000 clones, with 80% to 95% appearing a single time and under 4% taken by the ten largest. This sequence was found in a woman aged 30 to 39 in good health and CMV-seronegative. The specimen was PBMCs. J is TRBJ2-3 and V is TRBV15, with 10 bases lining up with TRBD2. The CDR3 DNA reads TGTGCCACCAGCAGAGATCGGCTAGCGGGAGAAGCGGATACGCAGTATTTT. This encodes CATSRDRLAGEADTQYF.